This T cell receptor beta chain was identified during a study of shared clonotypes between healthy human individuals. Overall study findings and caveats: Sorted-subset sequencing was shown by rarefaction to be incomplete despite large depth. Naive subsets, compared against memory subsets, generally had larger estimated richness values.

This CDR3 has 15 residues. Germline loops: CDR1 SGHRS, CDR2 YFSETQ. V shed 4 bases, J shed 4 bases, and the junction held 10 bases outside the gene matches. The authors loaded roughly 180 ng DNA, about 30,000 T cell genomes, into sorted-subset replicate PCRs. Data came from immunoSEQ multiplex PCR; TCRdb stores just in-frame clones and leaves some out. The sample yields 2 million to 3 million clones, more than 85% seen once. Concerning this clone itself: The antigen is unknown.

J is TRBJ2-7 and V is TRBV5-1; TRBD1 matches 8 bases. This receptor was identified in a man between 18 and 35 years old in good health. Some clones in this sample may be carry-over from other donors' samples. Material for sequencing was naive CD4+ T cells from PBMCs. Indicated subset: CD45RA+ positively selected. The CDR3: CASSRQQGELYEQYF. CDR3 DNA sequence: TGCGCCAGCAGCAGACAACAGGGGGAGTTATACGAGCAGTACTTC.